The 4 T cell receptor beta chains given below trace back to one sample, sequenced in a study of control samples from healthy donors and cancer patients. Sequenced by immunoSEQ multiplex PCR; TCRdb stores in-frame clones only, minus some. The data show around 100,000 clones, over 75% seen once. Sequencing was done on a sample of blood. The source of these receptors is a woman aged 50 to 60 in good health.

The chain's CDR3 is CASSQGRDQPQHF. The CDR3 region has the DNA TGTGCCAGCAGCCAAGGTCGGGATCAGCCCCAGCATTTT. The gene calls are TRBV11-2 and TRBJ1-5, with unresolved D. The germline V gene has CDR1 SGHAT and CDR2 FQNNGV. The ends were cut back, 5 bases at V and 5 bases at J, with 10 bases in the middle. This CDR3 has 13 amino acids. The whole variable domain, filled in from reference TRBV11-2 and TRBJ1-5, reads EAGVAQSPRYKIIEKRQSVAFWCNPISGHATLYWYQQILGQGPKLLIQFQNNGVVDDSQLPKDRFSAERLKGVDSTLKIQPAKLEDSAVYLCASSQGRDQPQHFGDGTRLSIL.

With regard to this clone: The same CDR3 also results from other DNA sequences found in this sample. The CDR3 reads CASSPGETQYF. DNA of the CDR3: TGTGCCAGCTCACCAGGCGAGACCCAGTACTTC. J is TRBJ2-5 and V is TRBV18; D remains unclear. The CDR3 loop spans 11 amino acids. Germline loops: CDR1 KGHSH, CDR2 LQKENI. V lost 2 bases, J lost 5 bases, and 3 bases lay in between.

This rearrangement joins TRBV7-2 to TRBJ1-1, with a tentative D call TRBD1 (5 bases). V lost 5 bases and J 11 bases, leaving 18 bases between the germline ends. The CDR3 is made up of 13 amino acids. Per the germline V gene, CDR1 is SGHTA and CDR2 is FQGNSA. The CDR3 coding sequence is TGTGCCAGCAGCATCGGACCCCCCCAGGGCGCTTTCTTT. This translates into CASSIGPPQGAFF.

The CDR3 DNA follows: TGTGCCAGCAGCTTAGCGACAGGGAGGTCTTTCTTT. It specifies CASSLATGRSFF. V gene TRBV7-9 combines with J gene TRBJ1-1, with 7 bases lining up with TRBD1. The CDR3 loop spans 12 amino acids. From germline, CDR1 is SEHNR and CDR2 FQNEAQ (reference sequence). J was trimmed by 12 bases and V by 0 bases; bases with no gene match: 4.